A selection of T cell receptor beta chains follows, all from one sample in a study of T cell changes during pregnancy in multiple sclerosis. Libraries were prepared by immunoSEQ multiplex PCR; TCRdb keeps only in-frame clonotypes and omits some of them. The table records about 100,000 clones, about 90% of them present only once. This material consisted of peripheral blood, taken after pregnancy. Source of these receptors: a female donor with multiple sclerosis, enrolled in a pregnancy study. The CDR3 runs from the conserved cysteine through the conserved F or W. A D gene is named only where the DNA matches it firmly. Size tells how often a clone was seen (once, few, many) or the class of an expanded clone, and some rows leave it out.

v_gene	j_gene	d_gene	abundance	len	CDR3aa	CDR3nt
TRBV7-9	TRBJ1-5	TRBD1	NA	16	CASSPLDRGSNQPQHF	TGTGCCAGCAGCCCTCTGGACAGGGGAAGCAATCAGCCCCAGCATTTT
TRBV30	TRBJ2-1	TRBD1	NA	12	CAWSVTGNEQFF	TGTGCCTGGAGTGTGACAGGGAATGAGCAGTTCTTC
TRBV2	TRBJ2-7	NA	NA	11	CASSAIYEQYF	TGTGCCAGCAGTGCCATCTACGAGCAGTACTTC
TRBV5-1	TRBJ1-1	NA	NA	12	CASSLAGERAFF	TGCGCCAGCAGCTTGGCGGGGGAGAGAGCTTTCTTT
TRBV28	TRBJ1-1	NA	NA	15	CASSFGEFLDTEAFF	TGTGCCAGCAGTTTTGGGGAGTTCCTTGACACTGAAGCTTTCTTT
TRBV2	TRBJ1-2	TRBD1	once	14	CASRTGGLVYGYTF	TGTGCCAGCAGGACAGGGGGCTTGGTCTATGGCTACACCTTC
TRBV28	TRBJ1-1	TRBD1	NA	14	CASSLQGVNTEAFF	TGTGCCAGCAGCCTGCAGGGGGTGAACACTGAAGCTTTCTTT
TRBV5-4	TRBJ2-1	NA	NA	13	CASSETSFNEQFF	TGTGCCAGCAGCGAGACTAGTTTCAATGAGCAGTTCTTC
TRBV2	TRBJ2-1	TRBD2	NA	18	CASRDLAGTSSSYNEQFF	TGTGCCAGCAGGGATCTAGCGGGAACTTCTAGCTCCTACAATGAGCAGTTCTTC
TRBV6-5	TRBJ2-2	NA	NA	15	CASTEGGLASGELFF	TGTGCCAGCACCGAGGGGGGGCTAGCGTCCGGGGAGCTGTTTTTT
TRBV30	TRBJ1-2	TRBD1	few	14	CAWTSRGGAYGYTF	TGTGCCTGGACGTCGCGAGGGGGCGCGTATGGCTACACCTTC
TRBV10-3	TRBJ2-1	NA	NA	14	CAISESPTYNEQFF	TGTGCCATCAGTGAGTCACCTACCTACAATGAGCAGTTCTTC
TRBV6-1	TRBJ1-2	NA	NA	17	CASSEALAGVGNYGYTF	TGTGCCAGCAGTGAAGCTTTGGCAGGGGTAGGGAACTATGGCTACACCTTC
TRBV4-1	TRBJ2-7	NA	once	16	CASSLFTGSSTYEQYF	TGCGCCAGCAGCCTTTTCACAGGGTCTTCGACCTACGAGCAGTACTTC
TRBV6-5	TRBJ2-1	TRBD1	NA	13	CASRIQGAGEQFF	TGTGCCAGCAGGATACAGGGGGCAGGTGAGCAGTTCTTC
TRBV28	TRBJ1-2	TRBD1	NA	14	CASSRPGQIYGYTF	TGTGCCAGCAGCCGACCGGGACAGATCTATGGCTACACCTTC
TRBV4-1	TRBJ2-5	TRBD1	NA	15	CASRTRTGDQETQYF	TGCGCCAGCAGGACAAGGACAGGGGACCAAGAGACCCAGTACTTC
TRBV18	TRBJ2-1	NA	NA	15	CASSPLSGFHNEQFF	TGTGCCAGCTCACCATTAAGCGGGTTCCACAATGAGCAGTTCTTC
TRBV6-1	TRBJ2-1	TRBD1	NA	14	CASRERGQSHEQFF	TGTGCCAGTAGAGAGAGGGGGCAATCCCATGAGCAGTTCTTC
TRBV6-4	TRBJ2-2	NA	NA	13	CASRDWATGELFF	TGTGCCAGCCGAGACTGGGCGACCGGGGAGCTGTTTTTT
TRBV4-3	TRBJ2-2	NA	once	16	CASSQEAGPSTGELFF	TGCGCCAGCAGCCAAGAGGCAGGCCCGTCCACCGGGGAGCTGTTTTTT
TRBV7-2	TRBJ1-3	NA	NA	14	CASSFGVSGNTIYF	TGTGCCAGCAGCTTCGGGGTATCTGGAAACACCATATATTTT
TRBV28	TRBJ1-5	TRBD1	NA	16	CASSWTGKGVDQPQHF	TGTGCCAGCAGTTGGACAGGGAAGGGAGTTGATCAGCCCCAGCATTTT
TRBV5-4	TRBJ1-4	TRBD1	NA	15	CASSFPGTGGEKLFF	TGTGCCAGCAGCTTCCCCGGGACAGGGGGCGAAAAACTGTTTTTT
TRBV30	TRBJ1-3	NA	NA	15	CAWSGKGKSGNTIYF	TGTGCCTGGAGTGGAAAGGGGAAGTCTGGAAACACCATATATTTT
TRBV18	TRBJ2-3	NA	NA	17	CASSLNSGTTSTDTQYF	TGTGCCAGCTCACTTAATTCCGGGACAACTAGCACAGATACGCAGTATTTT
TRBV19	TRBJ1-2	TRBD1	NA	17	CASSIDPQGASNYGYTF	TGTGCCAGTAGTATAGATCCACAGGGGGCCTCTAACTATGGCTACACCTTC
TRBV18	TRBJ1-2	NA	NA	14	CASSPDSDNYGYTF	TGTGCCAGCTCACCAGACAGCGATAACTATGGCTACACCTTC